This TCR beta chain came from a study of shared clonotypes between healthy human individuals. V shed 7 bases, J shed 5 bases, and the junction held 10 bases outside the gene matches. The CDR3 extends over 15 amino acids. Germline V gene data show CDR1 as SGHRS and CDR2 as YFSETQ. Only in-frame clones appear in the TCRdb table, and some are missing; sequencing was by immunoSEQ multiplex PCR. The sample records over a million clones, 95% to 97% being singletons. The sample was naive CD4+ T cells sorted from blood. The subset was: CD45RA+ positively selected. The chain combines TRBV5-1 with TRBJ1-4, with 8 bases aligning to TRBD1. The source of this sequence is a man under 40 in good health. The CDR3 DNA reads TGCGCCAGCCGCCACGAAGACAGGGGAAATGAAAAACTGTTTTTT. Translating it yields CASRHEDRGNEKLFF.